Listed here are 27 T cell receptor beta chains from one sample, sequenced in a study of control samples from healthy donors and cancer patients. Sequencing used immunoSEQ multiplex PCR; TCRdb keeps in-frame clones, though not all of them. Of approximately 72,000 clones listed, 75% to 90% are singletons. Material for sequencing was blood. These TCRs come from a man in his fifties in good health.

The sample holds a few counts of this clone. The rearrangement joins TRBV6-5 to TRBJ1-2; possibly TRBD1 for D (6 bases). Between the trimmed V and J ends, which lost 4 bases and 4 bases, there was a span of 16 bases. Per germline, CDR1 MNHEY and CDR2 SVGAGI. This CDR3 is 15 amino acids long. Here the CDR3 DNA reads TGTGCCAGCAGTTTACTGGGGGGCGCGGGCTATGGCTACACCTTC. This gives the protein CASSLLGGAGYGYTF.

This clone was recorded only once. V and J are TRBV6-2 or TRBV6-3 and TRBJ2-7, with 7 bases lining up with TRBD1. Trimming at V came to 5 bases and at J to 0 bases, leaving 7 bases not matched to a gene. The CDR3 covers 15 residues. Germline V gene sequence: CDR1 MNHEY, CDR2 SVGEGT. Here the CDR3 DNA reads TGTGCCAGCAGTCGTCTAGGGGGCTCCTCCTACGAGCAGTACTTC. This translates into CASSRLGGSSYEQYF.

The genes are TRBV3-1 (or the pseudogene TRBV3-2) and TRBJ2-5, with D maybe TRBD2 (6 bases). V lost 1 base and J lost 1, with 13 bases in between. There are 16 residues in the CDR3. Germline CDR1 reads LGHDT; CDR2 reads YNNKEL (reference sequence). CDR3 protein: CASSQALAWGQETQYF. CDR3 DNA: TGTGCCAGCAGCCAAGCACTAGCCTGGGGCCAAGAGACCCAGTACTTC.

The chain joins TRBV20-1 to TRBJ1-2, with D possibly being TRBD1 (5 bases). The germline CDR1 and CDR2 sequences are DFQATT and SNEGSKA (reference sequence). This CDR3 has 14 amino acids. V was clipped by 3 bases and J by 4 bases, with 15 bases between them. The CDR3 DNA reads TGCAGTGCTAGTGACGCCGGGGGTTTCTATGGCTACACCTTC. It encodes CSASDAGGFYGYTF.

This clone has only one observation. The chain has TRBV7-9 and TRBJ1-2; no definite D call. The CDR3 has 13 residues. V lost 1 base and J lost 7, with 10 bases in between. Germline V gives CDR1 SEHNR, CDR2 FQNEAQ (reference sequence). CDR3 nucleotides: TGTGCCAGCAGCTTAGGAACAACGGCTGGCTACACCTTC. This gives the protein CASSLGTTAGYTF.

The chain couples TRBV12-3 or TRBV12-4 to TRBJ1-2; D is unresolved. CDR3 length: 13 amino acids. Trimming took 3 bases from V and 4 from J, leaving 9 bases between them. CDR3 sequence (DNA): TGTGCCAGCAGTTTTGGGGAGGCCTATGGCTACACCTTC. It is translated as CASSFGEAYGYTF.

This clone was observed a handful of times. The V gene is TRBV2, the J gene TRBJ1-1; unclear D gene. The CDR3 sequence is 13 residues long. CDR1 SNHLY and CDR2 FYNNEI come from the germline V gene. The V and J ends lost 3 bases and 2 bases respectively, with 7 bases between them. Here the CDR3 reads CASSDLLNTEAFF. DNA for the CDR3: TGTGCCAGCAGTGATCTTCTTAACACTGAAGCTTTCTTT.

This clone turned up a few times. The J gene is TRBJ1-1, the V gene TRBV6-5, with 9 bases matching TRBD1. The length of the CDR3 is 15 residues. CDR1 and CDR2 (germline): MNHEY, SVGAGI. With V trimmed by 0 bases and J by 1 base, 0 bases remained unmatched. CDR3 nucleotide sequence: TGTGCCAGCAGTTACTCGGGACAGGGGAACACTGAAGCTTTCTTT. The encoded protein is CASSYSGQGNTEAFF.

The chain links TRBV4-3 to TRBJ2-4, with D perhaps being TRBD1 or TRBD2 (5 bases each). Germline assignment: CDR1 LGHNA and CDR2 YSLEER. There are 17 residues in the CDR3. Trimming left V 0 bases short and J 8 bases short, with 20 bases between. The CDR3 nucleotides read TGCGCCAGCAGCCAAGATCGGGGACGGGTCGGTGCGGACATTCAGTACTTC. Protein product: CASSQDRGRVGADIQYF.

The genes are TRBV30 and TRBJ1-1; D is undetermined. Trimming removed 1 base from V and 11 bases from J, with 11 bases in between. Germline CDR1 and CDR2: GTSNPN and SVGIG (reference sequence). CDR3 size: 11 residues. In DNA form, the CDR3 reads TGTGCCTGGAGTGCTGCAGGTTGGGCTTTCTTT. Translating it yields CAWSAAGWAFF.

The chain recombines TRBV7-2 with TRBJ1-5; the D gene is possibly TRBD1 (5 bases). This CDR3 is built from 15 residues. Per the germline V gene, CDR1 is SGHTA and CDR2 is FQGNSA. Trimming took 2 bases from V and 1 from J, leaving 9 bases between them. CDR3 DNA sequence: TGTGCCAGCAGCTTATCAGGGAACAGCAATCAGCCCCAGCATTTT. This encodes CASSLSGNSNQPQHF.

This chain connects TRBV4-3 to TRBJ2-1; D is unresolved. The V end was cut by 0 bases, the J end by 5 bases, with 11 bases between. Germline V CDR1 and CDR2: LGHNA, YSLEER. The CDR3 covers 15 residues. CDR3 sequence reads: CASSQDLLGHNEQFF. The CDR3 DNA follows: TGCGCCAGCAGCCAAGATTTGCTCGGGCACAATGAGCAGTTCTTC.

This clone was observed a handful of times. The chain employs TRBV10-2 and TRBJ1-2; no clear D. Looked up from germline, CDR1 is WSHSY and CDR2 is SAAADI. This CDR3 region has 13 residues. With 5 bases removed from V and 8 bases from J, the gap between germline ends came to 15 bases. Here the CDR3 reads CASSPRVGGGYTF. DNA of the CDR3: TGCGCCAGCAGTCCCCGGGTAGGAGGAGGCTACACCTTC.

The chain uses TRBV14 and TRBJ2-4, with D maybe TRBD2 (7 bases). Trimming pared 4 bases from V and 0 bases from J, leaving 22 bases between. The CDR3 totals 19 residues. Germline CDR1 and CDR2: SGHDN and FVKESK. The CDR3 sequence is CASSPLGGGGFLAKNIQYF. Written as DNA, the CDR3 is TGTGCCAGCAGCCCCTTGGGAGGGGGAGGCTTTCTAGCCAAAAACATTCAGTACTTC.

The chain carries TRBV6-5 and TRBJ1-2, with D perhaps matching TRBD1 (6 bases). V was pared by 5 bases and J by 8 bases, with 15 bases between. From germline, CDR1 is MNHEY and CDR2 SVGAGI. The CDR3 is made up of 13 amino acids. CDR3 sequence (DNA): TGTGCCAGCAGTCAAACAGGGTGGCAGGGCTACACCTTC. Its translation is CASSQTGWQGYTF.

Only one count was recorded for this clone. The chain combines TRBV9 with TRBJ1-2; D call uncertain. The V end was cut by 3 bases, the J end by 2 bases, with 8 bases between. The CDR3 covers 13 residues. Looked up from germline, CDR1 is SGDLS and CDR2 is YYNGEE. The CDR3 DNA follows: TGTGCCAGCAGCGGAACAGTCAACTATGGCTACACCTTC. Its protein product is CASSGTVNYGYTF.

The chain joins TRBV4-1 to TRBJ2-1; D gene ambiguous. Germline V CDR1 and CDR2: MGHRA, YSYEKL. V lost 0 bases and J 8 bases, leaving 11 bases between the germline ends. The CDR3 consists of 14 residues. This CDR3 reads CASSQEWKRHEQFF. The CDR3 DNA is TGCGCCAGCAGCCAAGAATGGAAGCGCCATGAGCAGTTCTTC.

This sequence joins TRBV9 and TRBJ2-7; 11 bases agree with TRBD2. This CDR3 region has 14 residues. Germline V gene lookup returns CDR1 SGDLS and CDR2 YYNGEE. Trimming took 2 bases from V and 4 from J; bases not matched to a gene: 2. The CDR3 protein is CASSVASGGYEQYF. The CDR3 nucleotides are TGTGCCAGCAGCGTGGCTAGCGGGGGGTACGAGCAGTACTTC.

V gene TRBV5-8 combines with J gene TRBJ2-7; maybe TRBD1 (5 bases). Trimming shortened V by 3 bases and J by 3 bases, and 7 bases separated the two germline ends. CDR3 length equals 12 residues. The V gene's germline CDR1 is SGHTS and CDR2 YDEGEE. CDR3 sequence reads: CASSSGNYEQYF. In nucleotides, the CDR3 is TGTGCCAGCAGCTCAGGGAACTACGAGCAGTACTTC.

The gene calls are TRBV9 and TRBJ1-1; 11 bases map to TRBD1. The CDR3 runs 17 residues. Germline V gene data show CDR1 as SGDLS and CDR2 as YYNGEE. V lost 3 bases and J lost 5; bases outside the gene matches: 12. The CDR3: CASSGPGQGAGVTEAFF. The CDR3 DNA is TGTGCCAGCAGCGGCCCCGGACAGGGGGCAGGAGTTACTGAAGCTTTCTTT.

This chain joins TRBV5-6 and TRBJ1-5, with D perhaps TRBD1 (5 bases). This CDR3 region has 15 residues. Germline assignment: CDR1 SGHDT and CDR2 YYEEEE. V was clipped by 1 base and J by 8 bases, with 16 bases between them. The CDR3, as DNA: TGTGCCAGCAGCTTGAGGACACCGGCTTACGAGCCCCAGCATTTT. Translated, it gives CASSLRTPAYEPQHF.

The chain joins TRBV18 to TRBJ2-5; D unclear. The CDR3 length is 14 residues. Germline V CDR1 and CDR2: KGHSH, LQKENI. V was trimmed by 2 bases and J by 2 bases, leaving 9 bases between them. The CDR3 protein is CASSPVTVQETQYF. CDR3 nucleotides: TGTGCCAGCTCACCAGTCACAGTACAAGAGACCCAGTACTTC.

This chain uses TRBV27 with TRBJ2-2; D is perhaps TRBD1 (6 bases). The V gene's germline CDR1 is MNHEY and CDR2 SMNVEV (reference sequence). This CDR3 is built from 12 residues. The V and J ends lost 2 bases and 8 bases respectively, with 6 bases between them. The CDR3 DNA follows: TGTGCCAGCAGTTTACAGGGGGGGGAGCTGTTTTTT. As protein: CASSLQGGELFF.

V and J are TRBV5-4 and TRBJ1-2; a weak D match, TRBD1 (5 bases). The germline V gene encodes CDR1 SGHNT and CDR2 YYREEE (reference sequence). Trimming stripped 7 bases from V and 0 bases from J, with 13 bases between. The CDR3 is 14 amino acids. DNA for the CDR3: TGTGCCAGCTATCCAGGGTTAGCTAACTATGGCTACACCTTC. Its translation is CASYPGLANYGYTF.

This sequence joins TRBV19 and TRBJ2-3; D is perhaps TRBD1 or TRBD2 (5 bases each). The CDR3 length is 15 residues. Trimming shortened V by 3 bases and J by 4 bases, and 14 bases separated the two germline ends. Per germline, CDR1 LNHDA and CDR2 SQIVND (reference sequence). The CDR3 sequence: CASSIWGNVADTQYF. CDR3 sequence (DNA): TGTGCCAGTAGTATTTGGGGGAACGTCGCAGATACGCAGTATTTT.

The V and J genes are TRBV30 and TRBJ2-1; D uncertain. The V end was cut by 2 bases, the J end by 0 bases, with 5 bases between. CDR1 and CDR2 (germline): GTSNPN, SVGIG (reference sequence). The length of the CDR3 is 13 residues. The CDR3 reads CAWSSSSYNEQFF. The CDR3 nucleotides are TGTGCCTGGAGTTCCAGCTCCTACAATGAGCAGTTCTTC.

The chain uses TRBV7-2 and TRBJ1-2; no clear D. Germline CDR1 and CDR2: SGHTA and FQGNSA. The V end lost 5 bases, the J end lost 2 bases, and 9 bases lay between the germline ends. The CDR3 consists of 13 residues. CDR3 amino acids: CASSPHQNYGYTF. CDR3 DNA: TGTGCCAGCAGCCCCCACCAAAACTATGGCTACACCTTC.